Shown below are 17 T cell receptor beta chains from a single sample sequenced in a study of CD8 T cells in Susac syndrome. Random hexamers primed reverse transcription of about 0.5 to 1 ug RNA. One entry per CDR3 protein results from TCRdb running MiXCR on the immunoSEQ multiplex PCR reads. There are 180,000 or so distinct CDR3 sequences in the sample; 85% to 95% occur only once, and 0.08% to 0.11% lies in the top ten. The sample was CD4+ T cells from PBMCs. These receptors originate from a human donor in good health.

A single count supports this clonotype. This chain joins TRBV19 and TRBJ2-3; 8 nucleotides align to TRBD1. Germline CDR1 is LNHDA and CDR2 is SQIVND (reference sequence). This CDR3 has 17 residues. With 7 bases clipped from V and 8 bases from J, the junction kept 20 bases outside the gene matches. The CDR3 DNA sequence: TGTGCCAGTATGCCCCGTTTCGGACAGGGCCAACACGGTACGCAGTATTTT. Translated: CASMPRFGQGQHGTQYF.

This clonotype occurred a few times. CDR3 sequence (DNA): TGTGCCAGCAGCCAAGTCGAGGGTACTGAAGCTTTCTTT. Its protein is CASSQVEGTEAFF. The chain employs TRBV3-1 and TRBJ1-1; D ambiguous. This CDR3 spans 13 amino acids. Germline CDR1 LGHDT, CDR2 YNNKEL (reference sequence). Between the trimmed V and J ends, which lost 1 base and 5 bases, there was a span of 8 bases.

DNA of the CDR3: TGTGCCAGCAGTTTCCAGGGACTAGCGGGAGGCCCTACTCGGGAGACCCAGTACTTC. Protein sequence: CASSFQGLAGGPTRETQYF. This rearrangement joins TRBV12-3 or TRBV12-4 to TRBJ2-5, with 15 bases identical to TRBD2. This CDR3 is 19 amino acids long. The trim removed 3 bases at V and 5 bases at J, leaving 13 bases unmatched.

The chain recombines TRBV19 with TRBJ1-6; a possible D gene is TRBD1 (5 bases). This CDR3 is built from 17 residues. Germline V gene sequence: CDR1 LNHDA, CDR2 SQIVND (reference sequence). The V end lost 3 bases, the J end lost 0 bases, and 12 bases lay between the germline ends. The CDR3 region is CASSMQGIGSYNSPLHF. CDR3 coding DNA: TGTGCCAGTAGTATGCAGGGCATTGGCTCCTATAATTCACCCCTCCACTTT.

The genes are TRBV3-1 and TRBJ1-5; no clear D. Trimming cost V 0 bases and J 1 base, with 7 bases left between them. The CDR3 has 15 residues. The germline V gene has CDR1 LGHDT and CDR2 YNNKEL (reference sequence). The chain's CDR3 is CASSQDAGSNQPQHF. The CDR3 bases are TGTGCCAGCAGCCAAGACGCGGGAAGCAATCAGCCCCAGCATTTT.

This CDR3 reads CASSPAGGRGQPQHF. The CDR3 coding sequence is TGTGCCAGCTCACCCGCGGGGGGACGGGGTCAGCCCCAGCATTTT. The gene calls are TRBV18 and TRBJ1-5; D is possibly TRBD1 (5 bases). Germline CDR1 reads KGHSH; CDR2 reads LQKENI. CDR3 length: 15 amino acids. V lost 3 bases and J 6 bases, leaving 15 bases between the germline ends.

The V gene is TRBV19, the J gene TRBJ2-1; D perhaps matches TRBD1 (5 bases). V lost 1 base and J lost 8, with 12 bases in between. Germline V gene lookup returns CDR1 LNHDA and CDR2 SQIVND (reference sequence). CDR3 length: 14 residues. CDR3 in amino acids: CASSIGRAPYEQFF. CDR3 DNA: TGTGCCAGTAGTATAGGCAGGGCTCCATATGAGCAGTTCTTC.

V and J are TRBV7-9 and TRBJ2-7; the D gene is possibly TRBD1 (5 bases). Germline CDR1 SEHNR, CDR2 FQNEAQ (reference sequence). The V end lost 3 bases, the J end lost 0 bases, and 18 bases lay between the germline ends. The CDR3 is 17 residues long. The CDR3 region has the DNA TGTGCCAGCAGCTTGGTCCTAGGGGCCTCCAGCTCCTACGAGCAGTACTTC. As protein: CASSLVLGASSSYEQYF.

The CDR3 bases are TGCGCCAGCAGCCCTAGGGGCGGAATCTCTGGGGCCAACGTCCTGACTTTC. Its translation is CASSPRGGISGANVLTF. The V and J genes are TRBV4-3 and TRBJ2-6, with a weak D call TRBD1 (5 bases). V was cut by 4 bases and J by 0 bases, with 13 bases left in between. The CDR3 has 17 residues. Germline values: CDR1 LGHNA, CDR2 YSLEER.

Here the CDR3 reads CASTGGQGMDTQYF. Written as DNA, the CDR3 is TGTGCCAGTACAGGAGGACAGGGAATGGATACGCAGTATTTT. The chain has TRBV19 and TRBJ2-3, with 8 bases matching TRBD1. Germline V gene data show CDR1 as LNHDA and CDR2 as SQIVND (reference sequence). This CDR3 region has 14 residues. V was clipped by 7 bases and J by 6 bases; unmatched bases: 9.

The chain carries TRBV5-1 and TRBJ2-2; 8 positions match TRBD2. The CDR3 covers 16 residues. V lost 2 bases to trimming and J lost 8 bases; unmatched junction nucleotides: 11. CDR1 and CDR2 (germline): SGHRS, YFSETQ. CDR3: CASSFSPSGSEGELFF. The CDR3 DNA is TGCGCCAGCAGCTTTAGCCCTAGCGGGTCGGAAGGGGAGCTGTTTTTT.

The CDR3 region is CASSLVVGQLNQPQHF. The CDR3 DNA follows: TGTGCCAGCAGCTTAGTTGTCGGTCAGCTCAATCAGCCCCAGCATTTT. V and J are TRBV7-2 and TRBJ1-5, with D unclear. This CDR3 has 16 residues. V gave up 1 base and J gave up 3 bases, with 13 bases separating them. Germline V CDR1 and CDR2: SGHTA, FQGNSA. Looking up the rest from reference TRBV7-2 and TRBJ1-5 gives the full variable domain: GAGVSQSPSNKVTEKGKDVELRCDPISGHTALYWYRQSLGQGLEFLIYFQGNSAPDKSGLPSDRFSAERTGGSVSTLTIQRTQQEDSAVYLCASSLVVGQLNQPQHFGDGTRLSIL.

V and J are TRBV10-3 and TRBJ1-6, with D possibly matching TRBD1 (5 bases). Germline V gene data show CDR1 as ENHRY and CDR2 as SYGVKD. This CDR3 region has 13 residues. The V gene lost 6 bases and the J gene lost 8 bases, with 11 bases spanning the gap. The CDR3 protein is CAIREAGDSPLHF. The CDR3 nucleotides read TGTGCCATCAGGGAGGCGGGGGATTCACCCCTCCACTTT.

V usage is TRBV20-1 and J usage is TRBJ1-4; D is perhaps TRBD1 (6 bases). The CDR3 covers 13 residues. Trimming took 0 bases from V and 7 from J, leaving 9 bases between them. CDR1 is DFQATT and CDR2 is SNEGSKA in the germline V gene (reference sequence). In DNA, the CDR3 is TGCAGTGCTAGAGAGCAGGGGAGTGAAAAACTGTTTTTT. Residues: CSAREQGSEKLFF.

The chain has TRBV6-2 or TRBV6-3 and TRBJ2-1, with a possible D match to TRBD2 (5 bases). Germline values: CDR1 MNHEY, CDR2 SVGEGT. This CDR3 comprises 12 residues. V shed 6 bases and J shed 9 bases, with 12 bases lying between them. DNA for the CDR3: TGTGCCAGCAGAGACCATCGGGGTGAGCAGTTCTTC. This translates into CASRDHRGEQFF.

The table lists this clonotype with a few counts. The chain links TRBV7-6 to TRBJ2-1, with D possibly matching TRBD2 (5 bases). CDR1 and CDR2 (germline): SGHVS, FNYEAQ. CDR3 length equals 11 residues. Trimming removed 1 base from V and 10 bases from J, with 5 bases in between. In DNA, the CDR3 is TGTGCCAGCAGCTTAGAGCGGGAGCAGTTCTTC. This codes for CASSLEREQFF.

In its sample, this clonotype was seen once. The chain joins TRBV18 to TRBJ1-6, with D perhaps matching TRBD1 (5 bases). The length of the CDR3 is 16 residues. In germline, CDR1 is KGHSH, CDR2 LQKENI. The V end was cut by 3 bases, the J end by 4 bases, with 13 bases between. The CDR3 loop reads CASSPTPTVYNSPLHF. In DNA form, the CDR3 reads TGTGCCAGCTCACCGACTCCGACAGTTTATAATTCACCCCTCCACTTT.